Below are 17 T cell receptor beta chains sequenced from a single sample in a study of cytomegalovirus exposure and HLA in healthy donors. With 60 Vbeta and 13 Jbeta primers, the PCR was carried out. Measured with immunoSEQ multiplex PCR; TCRdb has only the in-frame clones, and not every one. The sample consists of about 200,000 clones, around 86% of them appearing once. Sequenced: PBMCs. Receptors were obtained from a woman aged 40 to 50 in good health and CMV-seronegative.

The V and J genes are TRBV27 and TRBJ1-5; D gene ambiguous. V was cut by 4 bases and J by 5 bases, with 15 bases left in between. CDR1 is MNHEY, CDR2 SMNVEV, per germline (reference sequence). The CDR3 has 15 amino acids. CDR3 sequence: CASSSLRESDQPQHF. CDR3 coding DNA: TGTGCCAGCAGTTCCCTCCGGGAAAGTGATCAGCCCCAGCATTTT.

This clone was picked up a small number of times. The genes are TRBV29-1 and TRBJ2-2; D unclear. The germline CDR1 and CDR2 sequences are SQVTM and ANQGSEA. The CDR3 is 12 residues long. Trimming took 6 bases from V and 1 from J, leaving 6 bases between them. CDR3 protein: CSVAQNTGELFF. In DNA, the CDR3 is TGCAGCGTGGCACAGAACACCGGGGAGCTGTTTTTT.

This clone was counted only a few times. The chain links TRBV7-8 to TRBJ1-5; 10 positions agree with TRBD1. The CDR3 runs 16 residues. Germline values: CDR1 SGHVS, CDR2 FQNEAQ. The V segment lost 1 base and the J segment 3 bases; nucleotides outside the gene matches: 3. The CDR3 reads CASSLEGQGFNQPQHF. DNA of the CDR3: TGTGCCAGCAGCTTAGAGGGACAGGGGTTCAATCAGCCCCAGCATTTT.

The V gene is TRBV19, the J gene TRBJ1-4, with 8 positions matching TRBD1. The V and J ends lost 1 base and 5 bases, in that order; junction bases with no gene match: 3. CDR1 is LNHDA, CDR2 SQIVND, per germline (reference sequence). The CDR3 covers 15 residues. The CDR3 protein is CASSIVTGGNEKLFF. For the CDR3, the DNA is TGTGCCAGTAGTATAGTAACAGGGGGAAATGAAAAACTGTTTTTT.

The chain links TRBV2 to TRBJ1-1, with no clear D. Trimming left V 7 bases short and J 1 base short, with 19 bases between. Germline lookup yields CDR1 SNHLY and CDR2 FYNNEI. The CDR3 contains 16 residues. CDR3 bases: TGTGCCAGCATGCCGGGGTCTCGGGCAAAGAACACTGAAGCTTTCTTT. It yields the protein CASMPGSRAKNTEAFF.

V usage is TRBV10-3 and J usage is TRBJ2-5; 9 nucleotides agree with TRBD2. Germline trimming cut 0 bases from V and 4 bases from J; bases unmatched to any gene: 3. Germline CDR1 reads ENHRY; CDR2 reads SYGVKD. The CDR3 runs 15 residues. CDR3 loop: CAISESSGRVETQYF. CDR3 in DNA: TGTGCCATCAGTGAGTCTAGCGGGAGAGTAGAGACCCAGTACTTC.

This chain links TRBV11-2 with TRBJ2-1; 9 bases align to TRBD2. Germline V gene data show CDR1 as SGHAT and CDR2 as FQNNGV. The V gene end was trimmed by 5 bases and the J gene end by 3 bases; junction bases not matched to a gene: 11. This CDR3 contains 17 residues. CDR3 region: CASSPWAGGYYYNEQFF. The CDR3 DNA follows: TGTGCCAGCAGCCCCTGGGCGGGAGGGTACTACTACAATGAGCAGTTCTTC.

V gene TRBV5-1 combines with J gene TRBJ2-2; the D is unclear. Germline lookup yields CDR1 SGHRS and CDR2 YFSETQ. Trimming removed 3 bases from V and 8 bases from J, with 8 bases in between. The CDR3 is 12 amino acids. The CDR3 reads CASSSSLGELFF. As DNA, the CDR3 is TGCGCCAGCAGCTCCTCCTTGGGGGAGCTGTTTTTT. Based on the CDR3 plus reference TRBV5-1 and TRBJ2-2, the full variable domain is KAGVTQTPRYLIKTRGQQVTLSCSPISGHRSVSWYQQTPGQGLQFLFEYFSETQRNKGNFPGRFSGRQFSNSRSEMNVSTLELGDSALYLCASSSSLGELFFGEGSRLTVL.

This clone showed up just once. The chain has TRBV19 and TRBJ1-4, with TRBD1 matching over 8 bases. This CDR3 region has 13 residues. J lost 8 bases, V lost 7 bases, and 6 bases had no gene match. Germline CDR1 reads LNHDA; CDR2 reads SQIVND (reference sequence). This CDR3 reads CASNDRGPEKLFF. The CDR3 nucleotides are TGTGCCAGTAACGACAGGGGACCGGAAAAACTGTTTTTT.

The chain combines TRBV28 with TRBJ2-1; the D is unclear. The CDR3 contains 13 residues. The ends were cut back, 7 bases at V and 7 bases at J, with 14 bases in the middle. CDR1 and CDR2 from the germline V gene are MDHEN and SYDVKM. CDR3 DNA: TGTGCCAGCATTCTCCCCGCTAGAAATGAGCAGTTCTTC. This translates into CASILPARNEQFF.

The chain combines TRBV9 with TRBJ1-2; no reliable D call. With 0 bases removed from V and 2 bases from J, the gap between germline ends came to 11 bases. Germline CDR1 is SGDLS and CDR2 is YYNGEE. This CDR3 is 15 amino acids long. As DNA, the CDR3 is TGTGCCAGCAGCGTAGCCCAAGCCAAAAACTATGGCTACACCTTC. Its translation is CASSVAQAKNYGYTF.

This rearrangement joins TRBV5-4 to TRBJ2-1; 11 nucleotides agree with TRBD2. With 5 bases clipped from V and 2 bases from J, the junction kept 3 bases outside the gene matches. Germline V lookup: CDR1 SGHNT, CDR2 YYREEE (reference sequence). This CDR3 comprises 15 residues. CDR3 amino acids: CASSRLAGPYNEQFF. CDR3 DNA: TGTGCCAGCAGTAGACTAGCGGGACCCTACAATGAGCAGTTCTTC.

This chain connects TRBV30 to TRBJ2-7; 7 nucleotides match TRBD1. V trimming: 5 bases; J trimming: 1 base; junction bases outside the gene matches: 8. Per the germline V gene, CDR1 is GTSNPN and CDR2 is SVGIG (reference sequence). The CDR3 covers 14 residues. CDR3 residues: CAWCRDSVSYEQYF. The CDR3 nucleotides are TGTGCCTGGTGCCGGGACAGCGTATCCTACGAGCAGTACTTC.

This chain joins TRBV6-1 and TRBJ1-4, with 9 bases matching TRBD1. Trimming cost V 2 bases and J 8 bases; bases outside gene matches: 6. Looked up from germline, CDR1 is MNHNS and CDR2 is SASEGT. There are 15 residues in the CDR3. The chain's CDR3 is CASSESQGAAEKLFF. For the CDR3, the DNA is TGTGCCAGCAGTGAATCACAGGGGGCCGCCGAAAAACTGTTTTTT.

The rearrangement joins TRBV5-1 to TRBJ2-1; tentative D call: TRBD1 (7 bases). CDR1 is SGHRS and CDR2 is YFSETQ in the germline V gene. The CDR3 is 15 residues long. V was clipped by 3 bases and J by 4 bases, with 14 bases between them. Here the CDR3 reads CASSSRRDSYNEQFF. For the CDR3, the DNA is TGCGCCAGCAGCTCCAGGCGGGACAGTTACAATGAGCAGTTCTTC. Supplemented by reference TRBV5-1 and TRBJ2-1, the full variable domain reads KAGVTQTPRYLIKTRGQQVTLSCSPISGHRSVSWYQQTPGQGLQFLFEYFSETQRNKGNFPGRFSGRQFSNSRSEMNVSTLELGDSALYLCASSSRRDSYNEQFFGPGTRLTVL.

The J gene is TRBJ2-7, the V gene TRBV28; perhaps TRBD2 as D (6 bases). V was clipped by 6 bases and J by 3 bases, with 15 bases between them. The CDR3 totals 14 residues. CDR1 is MDHEN, CDR2 SYDVKM, per germline. The CDR3 coding sequence is TGTGCCAGCAGCACACCGGGACTCTACTACGAGCAGTACTTC. Translating gives CASSTPGLYYEQYF.

The chain uses TRBV7-9 and TRBJ2-7, with D perhaps TRBD2 (6 bases). The CDR3 extends over 12 amino acids. Per germline, CDR1 SEHNR and CDR2 FQNEAQ (reference sequence). Trimming took off 5 bases at V and 6 bases at J, with 11 bases between the two ends. CDR3 in amino acids: CASSLLASEQYF. The CDR3 DNA sequence: TGTGCCAGCAGCCTACTAGCCTCCGAGCAGTACTTC.